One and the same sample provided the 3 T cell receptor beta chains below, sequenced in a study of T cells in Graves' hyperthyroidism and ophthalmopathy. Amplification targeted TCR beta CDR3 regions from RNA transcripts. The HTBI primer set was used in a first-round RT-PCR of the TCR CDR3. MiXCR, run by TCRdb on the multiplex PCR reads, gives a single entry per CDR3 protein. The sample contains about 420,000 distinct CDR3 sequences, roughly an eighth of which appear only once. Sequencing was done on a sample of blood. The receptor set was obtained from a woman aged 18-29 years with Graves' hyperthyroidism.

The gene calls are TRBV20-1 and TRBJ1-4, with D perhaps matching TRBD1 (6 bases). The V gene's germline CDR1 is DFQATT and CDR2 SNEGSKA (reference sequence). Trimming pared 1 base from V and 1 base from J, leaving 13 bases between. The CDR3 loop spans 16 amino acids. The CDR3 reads CSARAAGGVTNEKLFF. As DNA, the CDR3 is TGCAGTGCTAGAGCGGCGGGGGGCGTAACTAATGAAAAACTGTTTTTT.

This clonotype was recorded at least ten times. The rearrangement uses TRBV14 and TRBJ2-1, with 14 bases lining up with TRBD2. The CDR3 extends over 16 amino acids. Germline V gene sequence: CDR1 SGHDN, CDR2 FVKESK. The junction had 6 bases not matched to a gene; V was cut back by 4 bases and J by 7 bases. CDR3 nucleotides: TGTGCCAGCAGCCTAATAGGGACTAGCGGGAGAAATGAGCAGTTCTTC. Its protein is CASSLIGTSGRNEQFF. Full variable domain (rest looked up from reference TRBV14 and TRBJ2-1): EAGVTQFPSHSVIEKGQTVTLRCDPISGHDNLYWYRRVMGKEIKFLLHFVKESKQDESGMPNNRFLAERTGGTYSTLKVQPAELEDSGVYFCASSLIGTSGRNEQFFGPGTRLTVL.

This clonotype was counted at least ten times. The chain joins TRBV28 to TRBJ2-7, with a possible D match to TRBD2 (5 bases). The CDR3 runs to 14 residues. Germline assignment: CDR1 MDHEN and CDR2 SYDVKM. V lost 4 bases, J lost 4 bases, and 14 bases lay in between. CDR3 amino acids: CASSSIASTYEQYF. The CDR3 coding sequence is TGTGCCAGCAGTTCCATAGCGTCCACTTACGAGCAGTACTTC. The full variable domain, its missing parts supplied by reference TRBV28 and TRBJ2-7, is DVKVTQSSRYLVKRTGEKVFLECVQDMDHENMFWYRQDPGLGLRLIYFSYDVKMKEKGDIPEGYSVSREKKERFSLILESASTNQTSMYLCASSSIASTYEQYFGPGTRLTVT.